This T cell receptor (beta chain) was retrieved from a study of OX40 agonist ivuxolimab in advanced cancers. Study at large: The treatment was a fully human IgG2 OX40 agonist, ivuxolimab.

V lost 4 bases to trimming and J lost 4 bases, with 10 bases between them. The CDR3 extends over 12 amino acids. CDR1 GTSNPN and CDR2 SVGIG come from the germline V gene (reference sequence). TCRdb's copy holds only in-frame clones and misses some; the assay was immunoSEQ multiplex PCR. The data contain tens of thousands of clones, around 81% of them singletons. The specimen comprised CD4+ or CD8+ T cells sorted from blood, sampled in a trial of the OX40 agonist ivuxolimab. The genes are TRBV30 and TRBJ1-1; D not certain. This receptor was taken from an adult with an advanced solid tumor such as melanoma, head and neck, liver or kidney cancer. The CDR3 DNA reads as TGTGCCTGGAATAAGGGCGGCACTGAAGCTTTCTTT. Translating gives CAWNKGGTEAFF.